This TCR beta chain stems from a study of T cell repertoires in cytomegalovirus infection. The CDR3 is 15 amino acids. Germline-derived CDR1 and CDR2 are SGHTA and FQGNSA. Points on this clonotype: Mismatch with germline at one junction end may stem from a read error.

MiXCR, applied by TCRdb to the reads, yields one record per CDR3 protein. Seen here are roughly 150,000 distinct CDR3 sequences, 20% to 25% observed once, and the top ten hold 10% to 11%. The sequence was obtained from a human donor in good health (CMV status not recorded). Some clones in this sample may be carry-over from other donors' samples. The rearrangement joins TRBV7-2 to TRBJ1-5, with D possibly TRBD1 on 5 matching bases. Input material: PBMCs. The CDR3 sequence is CASSSGTVSNQSQHF. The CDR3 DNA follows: TGTGCCAGCAGCTCAGGGACGGTTAGCAATCAGTCCCAGCATTTT.